This T cell receptor beta chain derives from a study of Ad26.COV2.S vaccination and SARS-CoV-2 variants. Overall study results and limits: Post-vaccination breadth of spike-specific CD8+ and CD4+ T cell responses was reportedly substantial.

Some clones are missing from TCRdb's copy, which holds only in-frame ones; the method was immunoSEQ multiplex PCR. The repertoire has over 110,000 clones, roughly 88% of them found once; the top ten carry 4% to 6%. In regard to this clone: Its antigen remains unidentified.

V shed 0 bases, J shed 2 bases, and the junction held 10 bases outside the gene matches. This CDR3 has 17 residues. Germline V CDR1 and CDR2: LGHNA, YSLEER. The clonotype comes from a human donor who had recovered from COVID-19. The sequencing here drew on peripheral blood, taken after recovery from COVID-19. The J gene is TRBJ2-7, the V gene TRBV4-3, with TRBD1 matching 7 bases. The CDR3 loop reads CASSQEFGTERPYEQYF. The DNA of the CDR3 is TGCGCCAGCAGCCAAGAGTTTGGGACAGAGAGGCCCTACGAGCAGTACTTC.